This T cell receptor (beta chain) appears in the sequencing data of a study of human T cells and chemical hapten exposure. This CDR3 is built from 17 residues. CDR1 MNHEY and CDR2 SVGEGT come from the germline V gene. V lost 0 bases, J lost 5 bases, and 20 bases lay in between. Study-level findings and limits: Expanded TCR sets contained significantly more large CDR3 similarity clusters than controls. Donor immune responses may differ from healthy people's, since all donors had alopecia.

Regarding time point: pre-sensitization, week 0. Sample treatment: therapeutic diphenylcyclopropenone sensitization with weekly scalp DPC. The study enrolled 18 to 70-year-old alopecia patients suitable for DPC. Turning to this clonotype: Its specificity is not known.

Methods used by the authors: Samples contained a median of around 89,000 TCRs, with a range of 23,224 to 690,600. TCRdb re-called the RACE reads with MiXCR, one entry per CDR3 protein. What appears here as the V and J calls and clone size reflects TCRdb's work, not the paper's. The table records some 330,000 distinct CDR3 sequences, roughly 6% of them present only once. The sequences come from whole blood, collected in connection with sensitization to the hapten diphenylcyclopropenone (DPC). The TCR comes from a woman between 18 and 29 years old with alopecia areata. Some clones in this sample may be carry-over from other donors' samples. The chain is built from TRBV6-2 or TRBV6-3 and TRBJ2-7, with a possible D match to TRBD2 (7 bases). CDR3 DNA: TGTGCCAGCAGTTACTCGGCGGGGGCAGGTTCACAGAACGAGCAGTACTTC. Its translation: CASSYSAGAGSQNEQYF.